These 20 T cell receptor beta chains originate from one sample sequenced in a study of naive and memory T cell subsets (dated by TCRdb to 2016 to 2017). The receptor library was made with UMI-ligation and nested PCR. Sequencing instrument: Illumina MiSeq. The beta constant-region primer was an equimolar mix of two oligonucleotides covering both TRBC1 and TRBC2. Four rounds of PCR were used to amplify ligated cDNA, with nested alpha and beta constant-region primers being used together with the SP2 primer. TCRdb's own reprocessing of the public reads used fastp at Q25 and MiXCR and kept productive beta chains. Each record represents a unique CDR3 protein, reported with the most common genes and DNA among its rows. The sample includes around 140,000 distinct CDR3 sequences, with under 25% observed a single time. The ten largest clones represent 0.095% to 0.12% of the sample. These receptors have no identified antigens.

Study-wide conclusions, independent of this receptor: A few larger clonotypes were found in naive repertoires, especially CD8, and these larger clonotypes were possibly memory cells re-expressing CD45RA.

Input material: naive CD4+ T cells from blood. The cell subset or site label, read with the paper, signifies: naive T cells, CD45RA high CD27+. The receptors derive from a human donor in good health.

The V and J genes are TRBV18 and TRBJ2-5, with TRBD1 matching 7 bases. This CDR3 has 15 amino acids. V lost 2 bases and J lost 2; bases outside the gene matches: 5. Looked up from germline, CDR1 is KGHSH and CDR2 is LQKENI. DNA of the CDR3: TGTGCCAGCTCACCAGGCTGGGACAGACAAGAGACCCAGTACTTC. Amino acids: CASSPGWDRQETQYF.

This clonotype has just a few counts. This chain uses TRBV2 with TRBJ2-7; D gene ambiguous. Germline CDR1 and CDR2: SNHLY and FYNNEI. This CDR3 is built from 10 residues. With 6 bases removed from V and 9 bases from J, the gap between germline ends came to 9 bases. The CDR3 sequence is CASRLTWQYF. Written as DNA, the CDR3 is TGTGCCAGCAGATTGACGTGGCAGTACTTC.

This clonotype was seen more than once but under ten times. The CDR3 DNA follows: TGTGCCAGCAGTTTAGGTCTCTCTGGGGCCAACGTCCTGACTTTC. Encoded protein: CASSLGLSGANVLTF. V gene TRBV12-3 or TRBV12-4 combines with J gene TRBJ2-6; no clear D. V was clipped by 1 base and J by 0 bases, with 4 bases between them. The CDR3 contains 15 residues.

This clonotype has just a few counts. The chain links TRBV12-3 or TRBV12-4 to TRBJ2-1, with 12 bases aligning to TRBD2. Unmatched junction bases numbered 9, after V lost 6 bases and J lost 0 bases. This CDR3 is 18 amino acids long. CDR3 DNA sequence: TGTGCCAGCAGATCTAGCGGGAGGGCCACGAGCTCCTACAATGAGCAGTTCTTC. Protein product: CASRSSGRATSSYNEQFF.

This clonotype was observed at least ten times. The chain combines TRBV4-3 with TRBJ2-1; 8 bases are shared with TRBD2. Looked up from germline, CDR1 is LGHNA and CDR2 is YSLEER. V lost 0 bases to trimming and J lost 1 base; unmatched junction nucleotides: 5. This CDR3 is built from 17 residues. CDR3 sequence (DNA): TGCGCCAGCAGCCAAGATCCCAGCGGGAGTTCCTACAATGAGCAGTTCTTC. Encoded protein: CASSQDPSGSSYNEQFF.

This chain uses TRBV24-1 with TRBJ1-5; the D is unclear. CDR3 length: 14 amino acids. Germline CDR1 KGHDR, CDR2 SFDVKD. Trimming stripped 4 bases from V and 0 bases from J, with 6 bases between. CDR3 sequence: CATSEVGSNQPQHF. The CDR3 region has the DNA TGTGCCACCAGTGAAGTAGGTAGCAATCAGCCCCAGCATTTT.

The chain has TRBV5-4 and TRBJ1-1; TRBD1 is a possible D gene (6 bases). Trimming stripped 2 bases from V and 5 bases from J, with 10 bases between. There are 13 residues in the CDR3. In germline, CDR1 is SGHNT, CDR2 YYREEE (reference sequence). The DNA of the CDR3 is TGTGCCAGCAGCTTTAAGGGACAAACTGAAGCTTTCTTT. Amino acids: CASSFKGQTEAFF.

The V call is TRBV5-1, the J call TRBJ2-1; 11 bases line up with TRBD1. V lost 3 bases to trimming and J lost 16 bases; unmatched junction nucleotides: 9. The CDR3 contains 13 residues. The V gene's germline CDR1 is SGHRS and CDR2 YFSETQ. The CDR3 nucleotides read TGCGCCAGCAGCTCTGGACAGGGGGCCTATTACTTCTTC. This gives the protein CASSSGQGAYYFF.

The chain has TRBV30 and TRBJ2-1, with 10 nucleotides matching TRBD2. The CDR3 is 16 amino acids. V lost 0 bases and J lost 2; bases outside the gene matches: 4. Looked up from germline, CDR1 is GTSNPN and CDR2 is SVGIG (reference sequence). The CDR3, as DNA: TGTGCCTGGAGTGTATTTAGCGGGAGGCCCTACAATGAGCAGTTCTTC. Translating gives CAWSVFSGRPYNEQFF.

The V and J genes are TRBV20-1 and TRBJ1-4, with 8 bases fitting TRBD1. Looked up from germline, CDR1 is DFQATT and CDR2 is SNEGSKA (reference sequence). J gave up 4 bases and V 5 bases, and 3 bases lay outside the gene matches. The CDR3 consists of 13 residues. CDR3 DNA: TGCAGTGCTCAAGACAGGGGTAATGAAAAACTGTTTTTT. Translated, it gives CSAQDRGNEKLFF.

This clonotype has just a few counts. The chain uses TRBV10-3 and TRBJ2-5; the D gene is possibly TRBD1 (5 bases). The CDR3 spans 13 residues. Trimming left V 6 bases short and J 2 bases short, with 10 bases between. Germline CDR1 and CDR2: ENHRY and SYGVKD. CDR3 coding DNA: TGTGCCATCAGGACACAGGAACAAGAGACCCAGTACTTC. This gives the protein CAIRTQEQETQYF.

A remark on this clonotype: A much larger clonotype is one base distant, so this may be a read error. The chain links TRBV20-1 to TRBJ2-7, with 12 bases identical to TRBD2. The germline V gene encodes CDR1 DFQATT and CDR2 SNEGSKA (reference sequence). V lost 7 bases and J lost 3; bases outside the gene matches: 10. This CDR3 is 15 amino acids long. The CDR3 loop is CSGEELAGGGYEQYF. DNA of the CDR3: TGCAGTGGAGAGGAACTAGCGGGAGGTGGCTACGAGCAGTACTTC.

The CDR3 DNA is TGTGCCATCAGTGAGTCGAACGTCCTAGCGGGAACAGATACGCAGTATTTT. It is translated as CAISESNVLAGTDTQYF. The J gene is TRBJ2-3, the V gene TRBV10-3; TRBD2 matches 9 bases. CDR3 length equals 17 residues. Losses at the gene ends were 0 bases for V and 3 bases for J; bases not matched to a gene: 7. CDR1 and CDR2 from the germline V gene are ENHRY and SYGVKD.

J is TRBJ2-3 and V is TRBV27; either TRBD1 or TRBD2 may supply D (5 bases each). The CDR3 is 15 residues long. V lost 4 bases, J lost 3 bases, and 14 bases lay in between. Germline CDR1 reads MNHEY; CDR2 reads SMNVEV (reference sequence). CDR3 sequence reads: CASSWDRGPTDTQYF. The CDR3 bases are TGTGCCAGCAGTTGGGACCGCGGCCCGACAGATACGCAGTATTTT.

The chain joins TRBV7-9 to TRBJ1-3, with D uncertain. Germline V gene lookup returns CDR1 SEHNR and CDR2 FQNEAQ (reference sequence). The CDR3 sequence is 15 residues long. Trimming took off 1 base at V and 4 bases at J, with 11 bases between the two ends. The CDR3 sequence is CASSLDGFSGNTIYF. The CDR3 nucleotides read TGTGCCAGCAGCTTAGACGGGTTCTCCGGAAACACCATATATTTT.

This clonotype was found once. Because it lacks the conserved phenylalanine or tryptophan at the end, this CDR3 is likely a read error. V usage is TRBV28 and J usage is TRBJ1-5; 10 bases align to TRBD1. This CDR3 is built from 15 residues. V was pared by 6 bases and J by 1 base, with 3 bases of the junction left unmatched. Per germline, CDR1 MDHEN and CDR2 SYDVKM. The CDR3, as DNA: TGTGCCAGCAGCCGGACAGGGGGGAGCAATCAGCCCCAGCATTCT. Translating it yields CASSRTGGSNQPQHS.

Only a few counts were recorded for this clonotype. The chain has TRBV12-3 or TRBV12-4 and TRBJ2-5, with 7 bases aligning to TRBD1. The V segment lost 1 base and the J segment 2 bases; nucleotides outside the gene matches: 1. The CDR3 covers 14 residues. This CDR3 reads CASSLGRGQETQYF. DNA of the CDR3: TGTGCCAGCAGTTTAGGCAGGGGGCAAGAGACCCAGTACTTC.

This clonotype has a count of ten or more. The chain links TRBV27 to TRBJ2-1; TRBD2 matches 11 bases. Germline trimming cut 2 bases from V and 3 bases from J; bases unmatched to any gene: 0. Germline V gives CDR1 MNHEY, CDR2 SMNVEV (reference sequence). The length of the CDR3 is 15 residues. The CDR3 here is CASSLTSGSYNEQFF. As DNA, the CDR3 is TGTGCCAGCAGTTTAACTAGCGGGAGCTACAATGAGCAGTTCTTC.

This chain uses TRBV14 with TRBJ2-1; 8 bases match TRBD1. Germline V lookup: CDR1 SGHDN, CDR2 FVKESK. The CDR3 loop spans 16 amino acids. V lost 5 bases to trimming and J lost 2 bases; unmatched junction nucleotides: 8. CDR3 bases: TGTGCCAGCAGCGCAACGACAGGGGTCACCTACAATGAGCAGTTCTTC. This codes for CASSATTGVTYNEQFF.

This clonotype was picked up a small number of times. The rearrangement joins TRBV5-6 to TRBJ2-1; 7 bases fit TRBD2. The CDR3 is 18 residues long. The germline V gene has CDR1 SGHDT and CDR2 YYEEEE. Germline trimming cut 1 base from V and 2 bases from J; bases unmatched to any gene: 12. The CDR3 protein is CASSLYYGSGGAYNEQFF. Written as DNA, the CDR3 is TGTGCCAGCAGCTTGTATTATGGTTCGGGAGGAGCCTACAATGAGCAGTTCTTC.